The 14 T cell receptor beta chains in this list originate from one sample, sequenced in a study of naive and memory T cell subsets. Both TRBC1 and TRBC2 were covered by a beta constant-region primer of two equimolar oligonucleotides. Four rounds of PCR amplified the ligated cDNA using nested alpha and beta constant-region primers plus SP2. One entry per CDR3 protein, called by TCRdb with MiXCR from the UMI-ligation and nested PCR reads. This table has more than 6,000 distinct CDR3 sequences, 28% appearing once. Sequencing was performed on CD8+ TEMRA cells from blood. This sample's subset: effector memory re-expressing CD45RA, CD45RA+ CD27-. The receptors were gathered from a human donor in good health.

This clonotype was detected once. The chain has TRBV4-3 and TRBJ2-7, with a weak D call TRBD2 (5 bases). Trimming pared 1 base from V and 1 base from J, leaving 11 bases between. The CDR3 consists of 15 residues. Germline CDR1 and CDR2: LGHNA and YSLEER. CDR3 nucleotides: TGCGCCAGCAGCCAAGGGACTCACAATTCCTACGAGCAGTACTTC. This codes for CASSQGTHNSYEQYF.

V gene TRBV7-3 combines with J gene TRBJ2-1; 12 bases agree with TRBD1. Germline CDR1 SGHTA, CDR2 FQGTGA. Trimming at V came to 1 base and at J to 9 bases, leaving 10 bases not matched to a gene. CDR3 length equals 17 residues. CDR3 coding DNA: TGTGCCAGCAGCTTAAGCGGGGGACAGGGGGCGCGCAGTGAGCAGTTCTTC. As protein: CASSLSGGQGARSEQFF. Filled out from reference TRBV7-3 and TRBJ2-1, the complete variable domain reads GAGVSQTPSNKVTEKGKYVELRCDPISGHTALYWYRQSLGQGPEFLIYFQGTGAADDSGLPNDRFFAVRPEGSVSTLKIQRTERGDSAVYLCASSLSGGQGARSEQFFGPGTRLTVL.

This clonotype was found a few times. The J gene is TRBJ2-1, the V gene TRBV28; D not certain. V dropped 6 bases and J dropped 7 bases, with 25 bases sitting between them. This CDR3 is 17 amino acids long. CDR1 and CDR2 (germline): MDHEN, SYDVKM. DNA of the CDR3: TGTGCCAGCAGGCCCCTGCATCCGTCGCTCGACCCAAATGAGCAGTTCTTC. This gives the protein CASRPLHPSLDPNEQFF.

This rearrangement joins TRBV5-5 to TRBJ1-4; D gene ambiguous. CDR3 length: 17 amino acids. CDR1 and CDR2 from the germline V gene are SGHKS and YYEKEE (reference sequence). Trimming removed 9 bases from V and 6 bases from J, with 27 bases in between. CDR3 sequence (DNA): TGTGCCAACAGTATCCGCCGGGCCACCTCCACCCATGAAAAACTGTTTTTT. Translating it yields CANSIRRATSTHEKLFF.

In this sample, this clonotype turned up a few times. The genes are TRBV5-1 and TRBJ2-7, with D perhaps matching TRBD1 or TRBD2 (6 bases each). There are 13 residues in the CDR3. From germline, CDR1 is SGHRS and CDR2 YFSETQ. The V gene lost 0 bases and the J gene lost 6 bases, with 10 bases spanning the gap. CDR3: CASSLAGAAEQYF. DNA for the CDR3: TGCGCCAGCAGCTTGGCGGGGGCAGCCGAGCAGTACTTC.

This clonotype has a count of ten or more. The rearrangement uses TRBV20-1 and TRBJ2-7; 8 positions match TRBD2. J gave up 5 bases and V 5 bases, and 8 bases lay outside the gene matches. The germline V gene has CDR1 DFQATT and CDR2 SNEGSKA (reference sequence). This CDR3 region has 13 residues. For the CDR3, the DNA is TGCAGTGCTGGTGGACGAGCGGGAGACGAGCAGTACTTC. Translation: CSAGGRAGDEQYF.

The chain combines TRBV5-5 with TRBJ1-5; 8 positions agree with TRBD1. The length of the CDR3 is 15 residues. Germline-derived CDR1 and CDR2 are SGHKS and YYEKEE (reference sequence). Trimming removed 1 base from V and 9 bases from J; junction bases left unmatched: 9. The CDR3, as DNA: TGTGCCAGCAGCTTGTACCAGGGGGCGCAGTGGCCCCAGCATTTT. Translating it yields CASSLYQGAQWPQHF.

DNA for the CDR3: TGTGCCAGCAGCTTAGGGGACACTTACTACGAGCAGTACTTC. The encoded protein is CASSLGDTYYEQYF. The V call is TRBV11-1, the J call TRBJ2-7; D is perhaps TRBD1 (6 bases). Trimming took 1 base from V and 3 from J, leaving 10 bases between them. Germline CDR1 SGHAT, CDR2 FQDESV (reference sequence). The CDR3 contains 14 residues.

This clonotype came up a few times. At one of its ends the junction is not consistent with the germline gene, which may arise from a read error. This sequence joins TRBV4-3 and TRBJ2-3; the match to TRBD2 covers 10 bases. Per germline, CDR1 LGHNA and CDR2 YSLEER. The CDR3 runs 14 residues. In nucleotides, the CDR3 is TGCGCCAGCAGCCAACTAGCGGGAGACACAGATACGCATTTT. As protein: CASSQLAGDTDTHF.

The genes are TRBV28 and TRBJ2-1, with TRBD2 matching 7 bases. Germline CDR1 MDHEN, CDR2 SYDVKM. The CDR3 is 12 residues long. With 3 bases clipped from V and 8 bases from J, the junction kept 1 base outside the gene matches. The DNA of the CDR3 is TGTGCCAGCAGTTTGGGAGGGCATGAGCAGTTCTTC. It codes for CASSLGGHEQFF.

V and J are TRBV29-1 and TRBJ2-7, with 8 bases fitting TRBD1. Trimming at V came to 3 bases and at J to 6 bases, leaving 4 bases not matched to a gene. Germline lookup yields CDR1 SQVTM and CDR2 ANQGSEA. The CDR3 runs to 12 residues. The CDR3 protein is CSVETGVGEQYF. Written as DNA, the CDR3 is TGCAGCGTTGAGACAGGGGTAGGCGAGCAGTACTTC.

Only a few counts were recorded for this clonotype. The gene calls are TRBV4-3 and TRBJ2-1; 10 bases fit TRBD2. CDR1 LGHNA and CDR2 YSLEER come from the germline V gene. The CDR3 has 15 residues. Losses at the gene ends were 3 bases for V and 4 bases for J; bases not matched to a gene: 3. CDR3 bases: TGCGCCAGCAGCCATCGGACTAGCGGTTACAATGAGCAGTTCTTC. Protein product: CASSHRTSGYNEQFF.

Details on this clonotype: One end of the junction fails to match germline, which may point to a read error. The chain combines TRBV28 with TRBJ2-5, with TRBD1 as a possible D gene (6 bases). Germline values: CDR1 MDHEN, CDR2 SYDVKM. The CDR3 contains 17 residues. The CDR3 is CASSPNWGLNDQETQYF. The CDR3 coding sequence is TGTGCCAGCAGTCCAAACTGGGGGCTTAATGACCAGGAGACCCAGTACTTC.

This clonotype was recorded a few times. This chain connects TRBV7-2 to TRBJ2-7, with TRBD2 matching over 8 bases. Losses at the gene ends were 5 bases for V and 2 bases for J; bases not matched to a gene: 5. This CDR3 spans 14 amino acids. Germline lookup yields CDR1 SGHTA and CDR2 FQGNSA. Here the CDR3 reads CASSQTSGPYEQYF. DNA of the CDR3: TGTGCCAGCAGCCAAACTAGCGGACCCTACGAGCAGTACTTC. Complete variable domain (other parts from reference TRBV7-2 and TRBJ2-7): GAGVSQSPSNKVTEKGKDVELRCDPISGHTALYWYRQSLGQGLEFLIYFQGNSAPDKSGLPSDRFSAERTGGSVSTLTIQRTQQEDSAVYLCASSQTSGPYEQYFGPGTRLTVT.